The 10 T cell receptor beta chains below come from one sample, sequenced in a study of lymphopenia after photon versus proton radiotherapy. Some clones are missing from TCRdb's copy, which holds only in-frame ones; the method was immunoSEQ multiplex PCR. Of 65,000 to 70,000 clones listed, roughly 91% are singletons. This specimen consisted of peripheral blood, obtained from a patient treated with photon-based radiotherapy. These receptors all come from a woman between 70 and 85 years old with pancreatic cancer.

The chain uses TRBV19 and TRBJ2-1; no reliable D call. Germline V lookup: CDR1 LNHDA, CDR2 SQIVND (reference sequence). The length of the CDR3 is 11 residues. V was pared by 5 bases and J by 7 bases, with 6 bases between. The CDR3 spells CASSLGNEQFF. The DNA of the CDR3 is TGTGCCAGTAGTCTGGGAAATGAGCAGTTCTTC.

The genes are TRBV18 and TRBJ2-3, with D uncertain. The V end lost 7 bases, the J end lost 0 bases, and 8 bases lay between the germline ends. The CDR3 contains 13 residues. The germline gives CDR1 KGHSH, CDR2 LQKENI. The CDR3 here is CASCTASTDTQYF. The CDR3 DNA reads TGTGCCAGCTGTACGGCTAGCACAGATACGCAGTATTTT.

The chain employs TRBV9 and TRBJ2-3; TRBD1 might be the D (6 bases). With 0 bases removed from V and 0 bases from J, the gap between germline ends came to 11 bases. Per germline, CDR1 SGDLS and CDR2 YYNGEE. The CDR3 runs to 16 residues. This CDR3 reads CASSVGPGQSTDTQYF. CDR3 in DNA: TGTGCCAGCAGCGTAGGGCCGGGACAAAGCACAGATACGCAGTATTTT.

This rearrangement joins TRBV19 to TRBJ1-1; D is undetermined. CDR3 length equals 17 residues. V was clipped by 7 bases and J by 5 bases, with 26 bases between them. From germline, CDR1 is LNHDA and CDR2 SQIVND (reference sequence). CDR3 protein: CASTSFLTRARLTEAFF. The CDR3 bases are TGTGCCAGTACCTCCTTCCTGACGCGGGCGCGACTTACTGAAGCTTTCTTT.

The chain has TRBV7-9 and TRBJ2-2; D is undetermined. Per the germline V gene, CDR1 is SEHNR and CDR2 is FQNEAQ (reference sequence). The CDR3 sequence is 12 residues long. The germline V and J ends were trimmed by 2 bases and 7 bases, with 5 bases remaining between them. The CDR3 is CASSLLHGELFF. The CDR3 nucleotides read TGTGCCAGCAGCTTACTACACGGGGAGCTGTTTTTT.

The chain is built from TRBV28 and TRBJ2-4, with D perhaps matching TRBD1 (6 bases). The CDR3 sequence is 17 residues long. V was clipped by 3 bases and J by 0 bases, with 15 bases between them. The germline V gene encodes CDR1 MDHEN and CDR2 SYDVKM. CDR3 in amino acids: CASSFLGQTLAKNIQYF. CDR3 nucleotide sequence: TGTGCCAGCAGTTTTCTCGGACAGACTCTAGCCAAAAACATTCAGTACTTC.

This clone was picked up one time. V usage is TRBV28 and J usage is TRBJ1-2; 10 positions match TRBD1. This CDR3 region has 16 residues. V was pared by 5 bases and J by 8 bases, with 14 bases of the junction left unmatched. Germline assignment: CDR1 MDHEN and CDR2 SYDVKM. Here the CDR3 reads CASSEGQGLAAWGYTF. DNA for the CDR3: TGTGCCAGCAGTGAGGGACAGGGGCTTGCGGCGTGGGGCTACACCTTC.

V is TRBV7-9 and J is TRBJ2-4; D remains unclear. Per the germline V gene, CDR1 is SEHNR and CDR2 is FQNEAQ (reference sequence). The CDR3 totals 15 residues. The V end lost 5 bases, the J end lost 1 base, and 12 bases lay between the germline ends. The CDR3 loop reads CASSPPPQAKNIQYF. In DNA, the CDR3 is TGTGCCAGCAGCCCTCCGCCGCAGGCCAAAAACATTCAGTACTTC.

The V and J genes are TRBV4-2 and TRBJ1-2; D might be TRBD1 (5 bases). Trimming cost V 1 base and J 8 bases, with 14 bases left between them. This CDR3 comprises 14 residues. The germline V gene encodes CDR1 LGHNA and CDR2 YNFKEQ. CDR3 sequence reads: CASSQGREAGGYTF. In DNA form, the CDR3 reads TGTGCCAGCAGCCAAGGCAGGGAGGCGGGAGGCTACACCTTC.

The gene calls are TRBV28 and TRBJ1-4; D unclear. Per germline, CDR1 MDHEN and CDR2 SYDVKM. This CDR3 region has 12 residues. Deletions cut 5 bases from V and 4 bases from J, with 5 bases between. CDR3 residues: CASSPNNEKLFF. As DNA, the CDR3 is TGTGCCAGCAGTCCCAATAATGAAAAACTGTTTTTT.